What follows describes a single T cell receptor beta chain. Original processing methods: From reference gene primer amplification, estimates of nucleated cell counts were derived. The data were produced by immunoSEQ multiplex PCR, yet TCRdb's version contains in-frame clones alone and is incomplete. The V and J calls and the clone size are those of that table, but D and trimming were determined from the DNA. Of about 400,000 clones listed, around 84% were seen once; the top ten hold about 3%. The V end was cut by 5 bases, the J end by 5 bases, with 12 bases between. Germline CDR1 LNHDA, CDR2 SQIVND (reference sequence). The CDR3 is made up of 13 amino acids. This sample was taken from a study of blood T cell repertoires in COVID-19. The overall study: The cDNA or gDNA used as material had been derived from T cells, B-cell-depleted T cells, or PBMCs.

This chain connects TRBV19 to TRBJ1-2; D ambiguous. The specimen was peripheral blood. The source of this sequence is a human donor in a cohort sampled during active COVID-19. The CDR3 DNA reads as TGTGCCAGTAGTCCCCAAGATAGATATGGCTACACCTTC. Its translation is CASSPQDRYGYTF.